The 10 T cell receptor beta chains given below trace back to one sample, sequenced in a study of cytomegalovirus exposure and HLA in healthy donors. This PCR relied on a set of 60 Vbeta primers and 13 Jbeta primers. Measured with immunoSEQ multiplex PCR; TCRdb has only the in-frame clones, and not every one. This sample has roughly 190,000 clones; 60% to 85% occur once, and the top ten carry about 1.4%. Sequencing was done on a sample of PBMCs. The origin of the receptors is a girl aged 10 to 17 in good health and CMV-seropositive.

J is TRBJ2-7 and V is TRBV30; tentative D call: TRBD2 (7 bases). CDR1 is GTSNPN and CDR2 is SVGIG in the germline V gene (reference sequence). The CDR3 consists of 12 residues. Trimming cost V 4 bases and J 6 bases, with 13 bases left between them. The CDR3 protein is CAWNRGAGEQYF. The CDR3 nucleotides read TGTGCCTGGAATCGGGGGGCAGGCGAGCAGTACTTC.

The chain joins TRBV29-1 to TRBJ1-2, with unresolved D. CDR1 and CDR2 from the germline V gene are SQVTM and ANQGSEA. The V gene lost 3 bases and the J gene lost 9 bases, with 14 bases spanning the gap. There are 12 residues in the CDR3. The DNA of the CDR3 is TGCAGCGTTGAGGACGGGGTTGTAAGCTACACCTTC. It is translated as CSVEDGVVSYTF.

This clone is a singleton in its sample. V is TRBV7-6 and J is TRBJ2-7, with 10 bases that match TRBD2. Germline CDR1 is SGHVS and CDR2 is FNYEAQ. The J segment lost 0 bases and the V segment lost 1 base, leaving 9 bases of the junction unmatched. This CDR3 is 18 amino acids long. CDR3 sequence (DNA): TGTGCCAGCAGCTTAGTGCCAGCGGGGGGGCCCGGCTCCTACGAGCAGTACTTC. Amino acid sequence: CASSLVPAGGPGSYEQYF.

The genes are TRBV7-2 and TRBJ1-1, with 7 bases identical to TRBD1. This CDR3 contains 17 residues. The ends lost 2 bases at V and 0 bases at J; junction bases unmatched: 9. Germline V lookup: CDR1 SGHTA, CDR2 FQGNSA. The CDR3 loop is CASSLMGQTIMNTEAFF. CDR3 DNA sequence: TGTGCCAGCAGCTTAATGGGACAGACCATCATGAACACTGAAGCTTTCTTT.

The V and J genes are TRBV30 and TRBJ2-7, with 9 positions matching TRBD1. V dropped 4 bases and J dropped 4; count of bases not matched to a gene: 2. CDR3 length: 12 residues. The germline V gene has CDR1 GTSNPN and CDR2 SVGIG (reference sequence). The CDR3, as DNA: TGTGCCTGGACGGGACAGGGTTACGAGCAGTACTTC. The encoded protein is CAWTGQGYEQYF.

The DNA of the CDR3 is TGCGCCAGCAGCCCCCTATTAGGGGGCGGAGGAGCTTTCTTT. Translation: CASSPLLGGGGAFF. V gene TRBV4-1 combines with J gene TRBJ1-1; 7 nucleotides align to TRBD1. This CDR3 is built from 14 residues. Germline V gene lookup returns CDR1 MGHRA and CDR2 YSYEKL. The V gene end was trimmed by 4 bases and the J gene end by 10 bases; junction bases not matched to a gene: 12.

The V and J genes are TRBV27 and TRBJ2-4; D is possibly TRBD2 (5 bases). The germline gives CDR1 MNHEY, CDR2 SMNVEV (reference sequence). The CDR3 totals 15 residues. V was pared by 3 bases and J by 1 base, with 10 bases between. The CDR3 loop reads CASSFRDGAKNIQYF. CDR3 in DNA: TGTGCCAGCAGTTTCCGGGATGGGGCCAAAAACATTCAGTACTTC.

The chain employs TRBV2 and TRBJ1-3, with D hard to call. V dropped 7 bases and J dropped 3 bases, with 4 bases sitting between them. This CDR3 is built from 11 residues. Germline CDR1 and CDR2: SNHLY and FYNNEI. For the CDR3, the DNA is TGTGCCAGCACTGTTGGAAACACCATATATTTT. The encoded protein is CASTVGNTIYF.

The V gene is TRBV25-1, the J gene TRBJ2-5; 7 nucleotides agree with TRBD1. Germline loops: CDR1 MGHDK, CDR2 SYGVNS. The V segment lost 5 bases and the J segment 5 bases; nucleotides outside the gene matches: 5. The CDR3 loop spans 13 amino acids. In nucleotides, the CDR3 is TGTGCCAGCAGTATATTGGACAGGGAGACCCAGTACTTC. Residues: CASSILDRETQYF. Drawing the rest from reference TRBV25-1 and TRBJ2-5, the complete variable domain is EADIYQTPRYLVIGTGKKITLECSQTMGHDKMYWYQQDPGMELHLIHYSYGVNSTEKGDLSSESTVSRIRTEHFPLTLESARPSHTSQYLCASSILDRETQYFGPGTRLLVL.

The J gene is TRBJ2-5, the V gene TRBV19, with D maybe TRBD2 (5 bases). V was trimmed by 1 base and J by 2 bases, leaving 8 bases between them. The CDR3 totals 14 residues. The germline V gene encodes CDR1 LNHDA and CDR2 SQIVND (reference sequence). In nucleotides, the CDR3 is TGTGCCAGTAGTATAGGGACTGCGCAAGAGACCCAGTACTTC. This gives the protein CASSIGTAQETQYF.